This TCR beta chain derives from a study of early T cells in non-severe SARS-CoV-2 infection. The V gene's germline CDR1 is SGHKS and CDR2 YYEKEE (reference sequence). This CDR3 region has 15 residues. Trimming removed 3 bases at V and 6 bases at J, with 13 bases between. The study's findings and limits: Lookups in VDJdb leaned toward anti-spike CD8 responses and missed private and CD4 specificities.

A remark on this clonotype: The antigen remains undetermined.

TCRdb fed the 5' RACE reads into MiXCR, producing one record per CDR3 protein. The table lists fewer than 65,000 distinct CDR3 sequences, about a tenth of them singletons. The gene calls are TRBV5-5 and TRBJ1-6; no clear D gene. The TCR originated in an adult who was a healthcare worker with PCR-confirmed SARS-CoV-2 infection or an uninfected control (not recorded which). Input material: whole blood. Here the CDR3 DNA reads TGTGCCAGCAGCTCGGACCTTCTACCTAATTCACCCCTCCACTTT. This gives the protein CASSSDLLPNSPLHF. Supplemented by reference TRBV5-5 and TRBJ1-6, the full variable domain reads DAGVTQSPTHLIKTRGQQVTLRCSPISGHKSVSWYQQVLGQGPQFIFQYYEKEERGRGNFPDRFSARQFPNYSSELNVNALLLGDSALYLCASSSDLLPNSPLHFGNGTRLTVT.